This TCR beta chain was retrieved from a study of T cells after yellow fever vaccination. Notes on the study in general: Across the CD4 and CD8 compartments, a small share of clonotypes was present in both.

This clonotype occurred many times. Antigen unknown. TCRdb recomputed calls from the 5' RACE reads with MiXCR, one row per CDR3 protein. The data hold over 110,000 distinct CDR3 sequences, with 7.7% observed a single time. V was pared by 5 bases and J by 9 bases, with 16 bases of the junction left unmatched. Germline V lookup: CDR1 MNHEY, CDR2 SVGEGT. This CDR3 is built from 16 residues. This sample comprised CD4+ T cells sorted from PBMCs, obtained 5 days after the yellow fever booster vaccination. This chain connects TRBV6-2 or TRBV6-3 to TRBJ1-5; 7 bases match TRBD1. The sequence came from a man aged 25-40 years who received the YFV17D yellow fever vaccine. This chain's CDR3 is CASSDRVVGPLWPQHF. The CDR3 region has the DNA TGTGCCAGCAGTGACAGGGTAGTGGGCCCTCTTTGGCCCCAGCATTTT.